Sequencing of this T cell receptor beta chain was carried out in a study of blood T cell repertoires in COVID-19. Sequencing used immunoSEQ multiplex PCR; TCRdb keeps in-frame clones, though not all of them. This table has a few hundred thousand clones, around 92% appearing once. The V end lost 8 bases, the J end lost 7 bases, and 17 bases lay between the germline ends. The germline V gene has CDR1 LNHDA and CDR2 SQIVND (reference sequence). The CDR3 sequence is 14 residues long. The chain employs TRBV19 and TRBJ2-2; D may be TRBD2 (6 bases). This TCR was recovered from a woman aged 25-40 years with COVID-19, enrolled during active disease. Sequenced sample: peripheral blood. Here the CDR3 DNA reads TGTGCCAGTGTCGTCGGGCGGGGCCTCGGGGAGCTGTTTTTT. Its protein is CASVVGRGLGELFF.